This T cell receptor beta chain is drawn from a study of blood T cell repertoires in COVID-19. CDR3 length equals 17 residues. The germline V gene encodes CDR1 SGHDT and CDR2 YYEEEE. V lost 0 bases to trimming and J lost 5 bases; unmatched junction nucleotides: 9. The table came from immunoSEQ multiplex PCR; TCRdb's copy has only in-frame clones and leaves some out. The table records 110,000 or so clones, roughly nine tenths of them present only once. The TCR originated in a man aged 70 or older with active or convalescent COVID-19. Material: peripheral blood. This rearrangement joins TRBV5-6 to TRBJ2-7; 12 nucleotides align to TRBD1. The DNA for the CDR3 is TGTGCCAGCAGCTTGGTACCGGGACAGGGGGCTTCCCACGAGCAGTACTTC. Residues: CASSLVPGQGASHEQYF.